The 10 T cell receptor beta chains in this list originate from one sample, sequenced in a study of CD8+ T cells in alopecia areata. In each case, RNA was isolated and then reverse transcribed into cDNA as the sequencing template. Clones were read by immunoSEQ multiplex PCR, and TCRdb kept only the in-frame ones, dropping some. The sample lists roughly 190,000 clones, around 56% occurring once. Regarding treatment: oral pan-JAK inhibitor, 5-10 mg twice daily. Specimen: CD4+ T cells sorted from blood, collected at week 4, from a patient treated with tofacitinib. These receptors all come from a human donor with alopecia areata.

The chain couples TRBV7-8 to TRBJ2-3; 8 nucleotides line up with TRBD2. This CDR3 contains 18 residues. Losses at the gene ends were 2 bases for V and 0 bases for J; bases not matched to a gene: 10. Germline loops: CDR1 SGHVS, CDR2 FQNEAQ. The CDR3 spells CASSLKDRGGLSTDTQYF. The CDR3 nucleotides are TGTGCCAGCAGCTTAAAAGACCGGGGGGGCCTGAGCACAGATACGCAGTATTTT.

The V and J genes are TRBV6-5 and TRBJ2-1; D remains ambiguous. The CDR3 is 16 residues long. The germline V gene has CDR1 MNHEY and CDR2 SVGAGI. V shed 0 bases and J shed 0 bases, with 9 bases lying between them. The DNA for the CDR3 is TGTGCCAGCAGTTACTCCGACTGGCACTCCTACAATGAGCAGTTCTTC. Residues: CASSYSDWHSYNEQFF.

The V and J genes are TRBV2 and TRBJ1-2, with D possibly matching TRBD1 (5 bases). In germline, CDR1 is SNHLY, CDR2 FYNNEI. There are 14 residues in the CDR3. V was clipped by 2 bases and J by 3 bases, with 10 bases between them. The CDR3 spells CASSERGTYYGYTF. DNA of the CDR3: TGTGCCAGCAGTGAAAGGGGCACATACTATGGCTACACCTTC.

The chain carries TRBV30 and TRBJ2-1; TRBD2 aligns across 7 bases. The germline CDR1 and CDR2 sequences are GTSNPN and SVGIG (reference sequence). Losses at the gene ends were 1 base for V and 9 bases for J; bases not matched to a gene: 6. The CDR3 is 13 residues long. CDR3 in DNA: TGTGCCTGGAGTGGGTCGGGGGGTCGTGAGCAGTTCTTC. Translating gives CAWSGSGGREQFF.

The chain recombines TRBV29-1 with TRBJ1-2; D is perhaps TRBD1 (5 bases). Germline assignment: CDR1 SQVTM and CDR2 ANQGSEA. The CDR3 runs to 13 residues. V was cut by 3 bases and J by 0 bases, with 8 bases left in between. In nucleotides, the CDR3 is TGCAGCGTTGAGACAGCCTCTAACTATGGCTACACCTTC. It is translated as CSVETASNYGYTF.

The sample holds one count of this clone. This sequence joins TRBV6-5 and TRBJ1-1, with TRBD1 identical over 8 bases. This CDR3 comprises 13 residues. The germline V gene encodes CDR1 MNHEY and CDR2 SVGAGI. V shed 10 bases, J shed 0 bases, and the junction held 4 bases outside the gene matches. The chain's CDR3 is CATSRGLNTEAFF. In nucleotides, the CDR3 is TGTGCCACATCCAGGGGGCTGAACACTGAAGCTTTCTTT.

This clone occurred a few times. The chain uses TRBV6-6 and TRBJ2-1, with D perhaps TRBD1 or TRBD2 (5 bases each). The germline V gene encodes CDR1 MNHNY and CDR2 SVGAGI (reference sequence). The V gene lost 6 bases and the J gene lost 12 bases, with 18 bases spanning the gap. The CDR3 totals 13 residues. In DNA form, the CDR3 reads TGTGCCAGCAGACGAAGGGAAGGGGACGGGCAGTTCTTC. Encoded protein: CASRRREGDGQFF.

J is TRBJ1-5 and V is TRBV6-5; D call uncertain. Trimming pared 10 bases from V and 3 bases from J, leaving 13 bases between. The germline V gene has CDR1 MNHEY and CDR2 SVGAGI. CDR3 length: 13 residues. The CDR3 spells CATSEGFNQPQHF. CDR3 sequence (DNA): TGTGCCACCTCGGAGGGCTTCAATCAGCCCCAGCATTTT.

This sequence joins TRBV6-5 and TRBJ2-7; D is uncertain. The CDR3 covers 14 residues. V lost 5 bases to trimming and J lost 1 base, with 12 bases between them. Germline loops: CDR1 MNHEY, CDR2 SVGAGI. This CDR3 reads CASSPPQESYEQYF. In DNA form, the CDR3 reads TGTGCCAGCAGTCCCCCTCAGGAGTCCTACGAGCAGTACTTC.

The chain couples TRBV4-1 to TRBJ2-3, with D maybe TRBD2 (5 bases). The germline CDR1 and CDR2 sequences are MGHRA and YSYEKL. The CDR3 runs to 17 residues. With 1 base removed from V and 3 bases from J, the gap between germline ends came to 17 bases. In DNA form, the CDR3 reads TGCGCCAGCAGCCAAGGGCTGAGGGCGCGTGGTACAGATACGCAGTATTTT. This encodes CASSQGLRARGTDTQYF.